Shown below are 8 T cell receptor beta chains from a single sample sequenced in a study of OX40 agonist ivuxolimab in advanced cancers. Library preparation used the immunoSEQ multiplex PCR assay. TCRdb retrieved this table from immuneACCESS and kept in-frame rearrangements only. Not all clones are present; in checked studies, unresolved V genes account for under half, and no reason is known for the remainder. In this sample the table shows approximately 37,000 clones, around nine tenths of which occur a single time. Around 33% of the sample is held by the ten biggest clonotypes. The source material was CD4+ or CD8+ T cells sorted from blood, sampled in a trial of the OX40 agonist ivuxolimab. All receptors derive from an adult with an advanced solid tumor such as melanoma, head and neck, liver or kidney cancer.

V is TRBV7-6 and J is TRBJ2-2; 9 bases fit TRBD1. This CDR3 comprises 15 residues. V was pared by 6 bases and J by 6 bases, with 8 bases of the junction left unmatched. CDR1 and CDR2 (germline): SGHVS, FNYEAQ. The chain's CDR3 is CASRPGQGPAGELFF. The DNA of the CDR3 is TGTGCCAGCAGACCGGGACAGGGCCCCGCCGGGGAGCTGTTTTTT.

The chain uses TRBV6-5 and TRBJ2-5; 9 positions agree with TRBD1. Germline-derived CDR1 and CDR2 are MNHEY and SVGAGI. CDR3 size: 15 residues. V trimming: 6 bases; J trimming: 4 bases; junction bases outside the gene matches: 9. CDR3 sequence: CASRQSGTGPETQYF. Here the CDR3 DNA reads TGTGCCAGCAGACAATCCGGGACAGGGCCAGAGACCCAGTACTTC.

The chain joins TRBV5-1 to TRBJ1-5; unclear D gene. From germline, CDR1 is SGHRS and CDR2 YFSETQ. CDR3 length: 15 amino acids. Trimming cost V 2 bases and J 1 base, with 10 bases left between them. The CDR3 loop reads CASSFRTESNQPQHF. The CDR3 DNA follows: TGCGCCAGCAGCTTCCGGACTGAAAGCAATCAGCCCCAGCATTTT.

This clone was detected once. Sequence at one end of the junction differs from germline and may be a read error. The chain joins TRBV4-1 to TRBJ2-1; the D is unclear. CDR3 size: 12 residues. Germline lookup yields CDR1 MGHRA and CDR2 YSYEKL. Here the CDR3 reads CASRQENGEQFF. In DNA form, the CDR3 reads TGCGCCAGCAGGCAAGAGAATGGTGAGCAGTTCTTC.

The rearrangement uses TRBV4-1 and TRBJ2-7; 11 positions agree with TRBD1. Trimming cost V 6 bases and J 3 bases; bases outside gene matches: 7. CDR3 length: 15 amino acids. Germline V gene data show CDR1 as MGHRA and CDR2 as YSYEKL. Here the CDR3 reads CASSQTGTGGYEQYF. Here the CDR3 DNA reads TGCGCCAGCAGTCAGACCGGGACAGGGGGCTACGAGCAGTACTTC.

This rearrangement joins TRBV5-5 to TRBJ2-7, with 7 bases that match TRBD2. CDR1 SGHKS and CDR2 YYEKEE come from the germline V gene (reference sequence). The CDR3 sequence is 12 residues long. J gave up 5 bases and V 4 bases, and 3 bases lay outside the gene matches. In DNA form, the CDR3 reads TGTGCCAGCAGCCTTGGACTAGACGAGCAGTACTTC. Translated, it gives CASSLGLDEQYF.

This chain connects TRBV29-1 to TRBJ1-2; D is undetermined. The CDR3 has 13 residues. Germline V CDR1 and CDR2: SQVTM, ANQGSEA. Deletions cut 2 bases from V and 6 bases from J, with 13 bases between. The CDR3 here is CSVESLGPHGYTF. The CDR3 DNA follows: TGCAGCGTTGAATCACTTGGGCCCCATGGCTACACCTTC.

This clone came up once. This chain joins TRBV6-4 and TRBJ1-2, with a tentative D call TRBD1 (5 bases). The CDR3 totals 15 residues. Between the trimmed V and J ends, which lost 4 bases and 4 bases, there was a span of 16 bases. CDR1 MRHNA and CDR2 SNTAGT come from the germline V gene. The CDR3, as DNA: TGTGCCAGCAGTGCAGGGCAGGGTGAAATCTATGGCTACACCTTC. As protein: CASSAGQGEIYGYTF.